One sample yielded the 30 T cell receptor beta chains listed below, sequenced in a study of cytomegalovirus exposure and HLA in healthy donors. The primer mix had 60 Vbeta and 13 Jbeta primers. The method was immunoSEQ multiplex PCR; TCRdb's version includes in-frame clones alone and lacks a portion of them. In the table there are 150,000 to 180,000 clones, more than 70% of which are singletons. Material for sequencing was PBMCs. The receptors shown here come from a middle-aged woman in good health and CMV-seropositive.

This clone was found a few times. The chain combines TRBV21-1 with TRBJ1-1; TRBD1 is the table's D call, not checked against the DNA. TRBV21-1 is flagged as a pseudogene. This CDR3 contains 20 residues. CDR3 sequence: CASSKKGRGRVFGMDTEAFF. CDR3 nucleotide sequence: TGTGCCAGCAGCAAAAAGGGCAGGGGGCGCGTCTTTGGTATGGACACTGAAGCTTTCTTT.

The V gene is TRBV18, the J gene TRBJ2-3; 13 nucleotides line up with TRBD2. V gave up 0 bases and J gave up 4 bases; unmatched junction bases: 4. The CDR3 is made up of 17 amino acids. Germline V lookup: CDR1 KGHSH, CDR2 LQKENI. The CDR3 region is CASSPPTSGRGADTQYF. CDR3 nucleotide sequence: TGTGCCAGCTCACCACCTACTAGCGGGAGGGGTGCAGATACGCAGTATTTT.

The chain joins TRBV2 to TRBJ1-2; D is possibly TRBD1 (5 bases). The germline V gene has CDR1 SNHLY and CDR2 FYNNEI. The CDR3 length is 13 residues. Trimming stripped 6 bases from V and 7 bases from J, with 15 bases between. Here the CDR3 reads CASSSGGKGGYTF. In nucleotides, the CDR3 is TGTGCCAGCAGCTCGGGGGGTAAAGGTGGCTACACCTTC.

J is TRBJ1-5 and V is TRBV27; TRBD1 is a possible D gene (6 bases). The CDR3 length is 14 residues. Germline-derived CDR1 and CDR2 are MNHEY and SMNVEV (reference sequence). Trimming took off 10 bases at V and 4 bases at J, with 17 bases between the two ends. CDR3 DNA sequence: TGTGCCACCTCTCGAGCAGGGGAGAATCAGCCCCAGCATTTT. It translates to CATSRAGENQPQHF.

The chain uses TRBV9 and TRBJ1-2; TRBD1 aligns across 8 bases. The CDR3 loop spans 14 amino acids. V was pared by 0 bases and J by 6 bases, with 4 bases of the junction left unmatched. The germline gives CDR1 SGDLS, CDR2 YYNGEE. The CDR3 sequence is CASSVVPGGDGYTF. The CDR3 coding sequence is TGTGCCAGCAGCGTAGTACCAGGGGGCGATGGCTACACCTTC.

The count of this clone is one. This sequence joins TRBV27 and TRBJ2-2; D possibly corresponds to TRBD2 (5 bases). Trimming removed 8 bases at V and 3 bases at J, with 10 bases between. Per the germline V gene, CDR1 is MNHEY and CDR2 is SMNVEV (reference sequence). The length of the CDR3 is 13 residues. The CDR3 reads CASSGWDTGELFF. DNA of the CDR3: TGTGCCAGCTCGGGGTGGGACACCGGGGAGCTGTTTTTT.

The V gene is TRBV12-5, the J gene TRBJ2-5, with D possibly being TRBD2 (6 bases). The CDR3 runs to 15 residues. CDR1 LGHNT and CDR2 FRNRAP come from the germline V gene. The V gene lost 0 bases and the J gene lost 0 bases, with 8 bases spanning the gap. The CDR3 nucleotides read TGTGCTAGTGGTTTGGTAGGAGGGTACCAAGAGACCCAGTACTTC. Protein product: CASGLVGGYQETQYF. The full variable domain, in which reference TRBV12-5 and TRBJ2-5 provide the parts outside the CDR3, is DARVTQTPRHKVTEMGQEVTMRCQPILGHNTVFWYRQTMMQGLELLAYFRNRAPLDDSGMPKDRFSAEMPDATLATLKIQPSEPRDSAVYFCASGLVGGYQETQYFGPGTRLLVL.

The rearrangement links TRBV11-3 to TRBJ2-5; maybe TRBD2 (7 bases). Germline assignment: CDR1 SGHNT and CDR2 YENEEA. The length of the CDR3 is 12 residues. The V and J ends lost 6 bases and 5 bases respectively, with 10 bases between them. CDR3 region: CASRQGGETQYF. CDR3 bases: TGTGCCAGCAGACAGGGAGGGGAGACCCAGTACTTC. The whole variable domain, filled in from reference TRBV11-3 and TRBJ2-5, reads EAGVVQSPRYKIIEKKQPVAFWCNPISGHNTLYWYLQNLGQGPELLIRYENEEAVDDSQLPKDRFSAERLKGVDSTLKIQPAELGDSAVYLCASRQGGETQYFGPGTRLLVL.

The rearrangement links TRBV7-6 to TRBJ2-5; 10 bases agree with TRBD2. Germline trimming cut 3 bases from V and 0 bases from J; bases unmatched to any gene: 16. This CDR3 region has 20 residues. From germline, CDR1 is SGHVS and CDR2 FNYEAQ. The CDR3 DNA is TGTGCCAGCAGCTTGTATACCACAGGGGTGAGCGGGAGGGACCAAGAGACCCAGTACTTC. This gives the protein CASSLYTTGVSGRDQETQYF.

The chain has TRBV29-1 and TRBJ2-5, with TRBD2 as a possible D gene (6 bases). CDR3 length: 14 residues. Germline V gene lookup returns CDR1 SQVTM and CDR2 ANQGSEA. Trimming left V 1 base short and J 3 bases short, with 12 bases between. Here the CDR3 reads CSVEGGREEETQYF. The CDR3 DNA reads TGCAGCGTTGAAGGTGGCAGGGAGGAAGAGACCCAGTACTTC.

The chain is built from TRBV6-1 and TRBJ2-2; D is perhaps TRBD1 (6 bases). From germline, CDR1 is MNHNS and CDR2 SASEGT. Deletions cut 3 bases from V and 7 bases from J, with 18 bases between. The CDR3 consists of 16 residues. Here the CDR3 reads CASSDSRWGLGGELFF. The CDR3 DNA reads as TGTGCCAGCAGTGACAGTAGGTGGGGGCTCGGCGGGGAGCTGTTTTTT.

J is TRBJ2-7 and V is TRBV28; D remains ambiguous. Trimming stripped 5 bases from V and 4 bases from J, with 15 bases between. Germline CDR1 is MDHEN and CDR2 is SYDVKM. This CDR3 is built from 14 residues. This chain's CDR3 is CASSPPFRRYEQYF. The CDR3, as DNA: TGTGCCAGCAGTCCCCCCTTTAGGAGATACGAGCAGTACTTC.

The chain combines TRBV6-1 with TRBJ2-7, with 7 bases that match TRBD1. Germline V gene sequence: CDR1 MNHNS, CDR2 SASEGT. With 5 bases clipped from V and 9 bases from J, the junction kept 7 bases outside the gene matches. The CDR3 length is 12 residues. The CDR3 nucleotides read TGTGCCAGCAGTAACACAGGGGTCGGGCAGTACTTC. It specifies CASSNTGVGQYF.

V is TRBV7-6 and J is TRBJ2-7, with 7 bases matching TRBD2. This CDR3 spans 15 amino acids. Looked up from germline, CDR1 is SGHVS and CDR2 is FNYEAQ. V shed 5 bases, J shed 5 bases, and the junction held 12 bases outside the gene matches. This CDR3 reads CASSVRLAPFHEQYF. In nucleotides, the CDR3 is TGTGCCAGCAGCGTGCGACTAGCCCCATTCCACGAGCAGTACTTC.

V usage is TRBV14 and J usage is TRBJ2-2, with a weak D call TRBD1 (6 bases). V lost 1 base and J 5 bases, leaving 11 bases between the germline ends. Per germline, CDR1 SGHDN and CDR2 FVKESK. The CDR3 sequence is 15 residues long. The CDR3 coding sequence is TGTGCCAGCAGCCAAGGGACAGTAGGGACCGGGGAGCTGTTTTTT. This codes for CASSQGTVGTGELFF. The variable domain in full, with the rest retrieved from reference TRBV14 and TRBJ2-2, is EAGVTQFPSHSVIEKGQTVTLRCDPISGHDNLYWYRRVMGKEIKFLLHFVKESKQDESGMPNNRFLAERTGGTYSTLKVQPAELEDSGVYFCASSQGTVGTGELFFGEGSRLTVL.

The rearrangement links TRBV4-1 to TRBJ2-1, with 13 bases identical to TRBD2. The germline CDR1 and CDR2 sequences are MGHRA and YSYEKL. There are 16 residues in the CDR3. V was clipped by 0 bases and J by 10 bases; unmatched bases: 6. Written as DNA, the CDR3 is TGCGCCAGCAGCCAAGATTGGACTAGCGGGAGAGAGGAGCAGTTCTTC. Translation gives CASSQDWTSGREEQFF.

The chain joins TRBV2 to TRBJ1-2, with D possibly being TRBD1 (5 bases). Germline V gene lookup returns CDR1 SNHLY and CDR2 FYNNEI. V lost 6 bases to trimming and J lost 5 bases, with 13 bases between them. The CDR3 sequence is 13 residues long. The DNA for the CDR3 is TGTGCCAGCAGCGAGACAGAATTTTATGGCTACACCTTC. It codes for CASSETEFYGYTF.

This sequence joins TRBV19 and TRBJ2-1, with 10 bases that match TRBD2. CDR3 length: 16 amino acids. CDR1 is LNHDA and CDR2 is SQIVND in the germline V gene (reference sequence). The ends lost 6 bases at V and 5 bases at J; junction bases unmatched: 10. The CDR3 nucleotides are TGTGCCAGTAGACGAACCGGACTAGCGGTTAACAATGAGCAGTTCTTC. Encoded protein: CASRRTGLAVNNEQFF.

The rearrangement joins TRBV6-4 to TRBJ2-2, with TRBD1 matching over 10 bases. Per the germline V gene, CDR1 is MRHNA and CDR2 is SNTAGT. The CDR3 sequence is 14 residues long. The J segment lost 6 bases and the V segment lost 2 bases, leaving 0 bases of the junction unmatched. The CDR3 DNA is TGTGCCAGCAGTGACGGACAGGGGGCCGGGGAGCTGTTTTTT. Translating it yields CASSDGQGAGELFF.

The chain recombines TRBV12-5 with TRBJ2-7; TRBD2 agrees at 10 bases. CDR1 and CDR2 (germline): LGHNT, FRNRAP. The ends lost 0 bases at V and 0 bases at J; junction bases unmatched: 17. The CDR3 has 21 residues. CDR3 in amino acids: CASGLVSWGVAGGPSSYEQYF. CDR3 coding DNA: TGTGCTAGTGGTTTGGTCTCTTGGGGGGTAGCGGGAGGTCCCAGCTCCTACGAGCAGTACTTC. Looking up the rest from reference TRBV12-5 and TRBJ2-7 gives the full variable domain: DARVTQTPRHKVTEMGQEVTMRCQPILGHNTVFWYRQTMMQGLELLAYFRNRAPLDDSGMPKDRFSAEMPDATLATLKIQPSEPRDSAVYFCASGLVSWGVAGGPSSYEQYFGPGTRLTVT.

The rearrangement links TRBV19 to TRBJ1-1; 12 bases line up with TRBD1. CDR3 length equals 17 residues. CDR1 is LNHDA and CDR2 is SQIVND in the germline V gene (reference sequence). Losses at the gene ends were 2 bases for V and 3 bases for J; bases not matched to a gene: 7. The CDR3 DNA sequence: TGTGCCAGTAGTATATCCGGGACAGGGGGCAAGTACACTGAAGCTTTCTTT. It specifies CASSISGTGGKYTEAFF.

The chain employs TRBV30 and TRBJ1-5; D may be TRBD1 (6 bases). The CDR3 spans 13 residues. V gave up 4 bases and J gave up 4 bases, with 11 bases separating them. The V gene's germline CDR1 is GTSNPN and CDR2 SVGIG (reference sequence). CDR3 residues: CAWTLGGNQPQHF. Here the CDR3 DNA reads TGTGCCTGGACCCTAGGGGGTAATCAGCCCCAGCATTTT.

The gene calls are TRBV18 and TRBJ2-6; a weak D match, TRBD2 (6 bases). Germline V CDR1 and CDR2: KGHSH, LQKENI. V shed 3 bases and J shed 2 bases, with 17 bases lying between them. The CDR3 consists of 18 residues. The CDR3 sequence is CASSPLDLAGPGANVLTF. The CDR3 region has the DNA TGTGCCAGCTCACCCTTGGACCTGGCGGGGCCTGGGGCCAACGTCCTGACTTTC.

The chain carries TRBV19 and TRBJ2-6; D is possibly TRBD1 (6 bases). There are 17 residues in the CDR3. V was shortened by 2 bases and J by 2 bases, with 13 bases between the two germline ends. The germline gives CDR1 LNHDA, CDR2 SQIVND (reference sequence). Written as DNA, the CDR3 is TGTGCCAGTAGTATACACACAGGGTTAACTGGGGCCAACGTCCTGACTTTC. It yields the protein CASSIHTGLTGANVLTF. The full variable domain, its missing parts supplied by reference TRBV19 and TRBJ2-6, is DGGITQSPKYLFRKEGQNVTLSCEQNLNHDAMYWYRQDPGQGLRLIYYSQIVNDFQKGDIAEGYSVSREKKESFPLTVTSAQKNPTAFYLCASSIHTGLTGANVLTFGAGSRLTVL.

The CDR3 nucleotides read TGTGCCAGTAGTATTCAGGGGCCCTATGGCTACACCTTC. It codes for CASSIQGPYGYTF. The rearrangement joins TRBV19 to TRBJ1-2; a weak D match, TRBD1 (6 bases). V gave up 3 bases and J gave up 4 bases, with 9 bases separating them. Germline lookup yields CDR1 LNHDA and CDR2 SQIVND (reference sequence). The CDR3 is 13 amino acids.

The genes are TRBV30 and TRBJ2-7; 11 nucleotides line up with TRBD2. V lost 5 bases to trimming and J lost 3 bases; unmatched junction nucleotides: 6. The CDR3 spans 14 residues. Germline CDR1 and CDR2: GTSNPN and SVGIG (reference sequence). The CDR3 reads CAWAGTSGYYEQYF. CDR3 coding DNA: TGTGCCTGGGCCGGGACTAGCGGTTACTACGAGCAGTACTTC.

This clone was recorded a few times. The rearrangement joins TRBV18 to TRBJ2-3, with D unclear. CDR1 KGHSH and CDR2 LQKENI come from the germline V gene. The CDR3 is made up of 13 amino acids. The V end lost 1 base, the J end lost 3 bases, and 5 bases lay between the germline ends. Here the CDR3 reads CASSPQSTDTQYF. The DNA for the CDR3 is TGTGCCAGCTCACCACAGAGTACAGATACGCAGTATTTT.

The J gene is TRBJ2-5, the V gene TRBV19; perhaps TRBD1 as D (5 bases). The V gene lost 0 bases and the J gene lost 5 bases, with 10 bases spanning the gap. CDR1 is LNHDA, CDR2 SQIVND, per germline (reference sequence). This CDR3 has 14 amino acids. As DNA, the CDR3 is TGTGCCAGTAGTATAGAGGGGCGTCGGGAGACCCAGTACTTC. Its translation: CASSIEGRRETQYF.

This rearrangement joins TRBV28 to TRBJ2-7; D gene ambiguous. Germline CDR1 MDHEN, CDR2 SYDVKM. This CDR3 contains 15 residues. V lost 1 base to trimming and J lost 4 bases, with 14 bases between them. CDR3 residues: CASSLYTNKRYEQYF. In DNA, the CDR3 is TGTGCCAGCAGTTTATACACAAATAAGAGGTACGAGCAGTACTTC.

The chain carries TRBV27 and TRBJ2-2, with a possible D match to TRBD1 (6 bases). V was pared by 11 bases and J by 2 bases, with 12 bases between. The CDR3 sequence is 13 residues long. Per the germline V gene, CDR1 is MNHEY and CDR2 is SMNVEV (reference sequence). CDR3 sequence (DNA): TGTGCCGCAGCAGGGGTCAACACCGGGGAGCTGTTTTTT. As protein: CAAAGVNTGELFF.